These 2 T cell receptor beta chains were sequenced from one sample in a study of blood T cell repertoires in COVID-19 (dated by TCRdb to the early 2020s). The library was made by the immunoSEQ multiplex PCR assay. TCRdb re-hosts the immuneACCESS table, in-frame sequences only. Its copies lack some clones; in the studies checked, an unresolved V gene accounts for under half of them, and the cause for the rest is not known. This sample gives around 110,000 clones in total; 65% to 85% of them show up just once. The ten largest account for 3.9% of the sample. The sequencing sample was made of PBMCs or T cells enriched from blood (not recorded which). The origin of the receptors is a woman aged 30 to 39 who had recovered from COVID-19.

The chain carries TRBV7-8 and TRBJ2-7; D possibly corresponds to TRBD1 (5 bases). The CDR3 runs to 15 residues. V was cut by 1 base and J by 5 bases, with 15 bases left in between. CDR1 SGHVS and CDR2 FQNEAQ come from the germline V gene. The CDR3 DNA is TGTGCCAGCAGCTTAGTTCGGACAATGATCAACGAGCAGTACTTC. Translation gives CASSLVRTMINEQYF. Together with reference TRBV7-8 and TRBJ2-7, the CDR3 gives the full variable domain: GAGVSQSPRYKVAKRGQDVALRCDPISGHVSLFWYQQALGQGPEFLTYFQNEAQLDKSGLPSDRFFAERPEGSVSTLKIQRTQQEDSAVYLCASSLVRTMINEQYFGPGTRLTVT.

The chain carries TRBV9 and TRBJ2-2; TRBD2 is a possible D gene (6 bases). There are 13 residues in the CDR3. CDR1 SGDLS and CDR2 YYNGEE come from the germline V gene. V lost 7 bases to trimming and J lost 4 bases, with 11 bases between them. The CDR3 bases are TGTGCCAGCCGGGACTCAATCACCGGGGAGCTGTTTTTT. Amino acids: CASRDSITGELFF.